This T cell receptor beta chain was recovered during a study of shared clonotypes between healthy human individuals. For the study at large: Aged between 18 and 49, the donors were a couple of women and three men. Whole-study results and caveats: Generation probabilities were higher for clonotypes shared across all four sorted-subset donors than for unshared ones.

On this clone itself: The antigen is unknown.

The table came from immunoSEQ multiplex PCR; TCRdb's copy has only in-frame clones and leaves some out. Of more than 500,000 clones detected, 90% to 97% appear once; the ten largest clones hold under 0.065%. The CDR3 length is 13 residues. J gave up 6 bases and V 4 bases, and 6 bases lay outside the gene matches. Germline values: CDR1 SGHRS, CDR2 YFSETQ. The sequence came from a young woman in good health. The chain carries TRBV5-1 and TRBJ2-7, with 8 bases lining up with TRBD1. The sequenced sample consisted of naive CD4+ T cells sorted from blood. Sample subset: CD45RA+ positively selected. This chain's CDR3 is CASSTGQGSEQYF. CDR3 DNA sequence: TGCGCCAGCAGCACTGGACAGGGTAGCGAGCAGTACTTC.